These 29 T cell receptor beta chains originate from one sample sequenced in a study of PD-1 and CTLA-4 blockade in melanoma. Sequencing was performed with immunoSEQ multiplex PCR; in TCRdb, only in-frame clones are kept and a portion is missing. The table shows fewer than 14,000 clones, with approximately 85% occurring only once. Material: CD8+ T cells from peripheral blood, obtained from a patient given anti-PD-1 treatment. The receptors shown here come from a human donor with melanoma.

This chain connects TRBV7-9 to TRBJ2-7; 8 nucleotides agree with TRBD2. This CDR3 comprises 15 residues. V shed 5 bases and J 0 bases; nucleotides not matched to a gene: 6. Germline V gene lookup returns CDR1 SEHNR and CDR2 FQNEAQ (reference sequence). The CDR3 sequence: CASSPGLASSYEQYF. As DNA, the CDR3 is TGTGCCAGCAGCCCTGGACTAGCCAGCTCCTACGAGCAGTACTTC.

CDR3 sequence: CASSLAVDEQFF. The CDR3 DNA is TGTGCCAGCAGCTTGGCCGTGGATGAGCAGTTCTTC. V gene TRBV5-6 combines with J gene TRBJ2-1; no definite D call. Trimming left V 0 bases short and J 8 bases short, with 6 bases between. Per germline, CDR1 SGHDT and CDR2 YYEEEE. This CDR3 region has 12 residues.

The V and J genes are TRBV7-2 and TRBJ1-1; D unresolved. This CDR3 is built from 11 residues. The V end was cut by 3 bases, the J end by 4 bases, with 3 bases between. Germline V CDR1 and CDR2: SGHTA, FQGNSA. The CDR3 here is CASSFSTEAFF. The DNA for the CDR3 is TGTGCCAGCAGCTTTTCCACTGAAGCTTTCTTT.

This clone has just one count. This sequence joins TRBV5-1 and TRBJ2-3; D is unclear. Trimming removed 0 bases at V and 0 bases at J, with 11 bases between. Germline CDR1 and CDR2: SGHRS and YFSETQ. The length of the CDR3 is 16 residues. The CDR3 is CASSLVGGSSTDTQYF. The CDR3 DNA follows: TGCGCCAGCAGCTTGGTAGGCGGTTCTAGCACAGATACGCAGTATTTT. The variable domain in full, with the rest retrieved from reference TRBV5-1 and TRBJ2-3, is KAGVTQTPRYLIKTRGQQVTLSCSPISGHRSVSWYQQTPGQGLQFLFEYFSETQRNKGNFPGRFSGRQFSNSRSEMNVSTLELGDSALYLCASSLVGGSSTDTQYFGPGTRLTVL.

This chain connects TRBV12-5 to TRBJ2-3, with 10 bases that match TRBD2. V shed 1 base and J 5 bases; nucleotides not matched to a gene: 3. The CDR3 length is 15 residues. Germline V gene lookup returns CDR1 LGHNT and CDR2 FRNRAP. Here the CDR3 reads CASGLGSSGGDTQYF. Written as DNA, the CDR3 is TGTGCTAGTGGTTTGGGGTCTAGCGGGGGAGATACGCAGTATTTT.

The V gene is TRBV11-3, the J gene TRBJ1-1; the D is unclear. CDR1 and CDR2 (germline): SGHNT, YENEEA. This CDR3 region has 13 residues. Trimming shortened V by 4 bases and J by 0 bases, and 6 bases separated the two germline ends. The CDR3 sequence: CASSSLLNTEAFF. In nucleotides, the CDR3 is TGTGCCAGCAGCTCCCTATTGAACACTGAAGCTTTCTTT. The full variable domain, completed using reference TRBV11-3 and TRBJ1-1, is EAGVVQSPRYKIIEKKQPVAFWCNPISGHNTLYWYLQNLGQGPELLIRYENEEAVDDSQLPKDRFSAERLKGVDSTLKIQPAELGDSAVYLCASSSLLNTEAFFGQGTRLTVV.

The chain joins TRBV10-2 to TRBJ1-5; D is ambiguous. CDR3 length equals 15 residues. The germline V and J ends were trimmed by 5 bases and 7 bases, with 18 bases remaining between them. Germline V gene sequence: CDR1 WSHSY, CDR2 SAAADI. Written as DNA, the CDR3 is TGCGCCAGCAGTTTAGGACCCGAATGGGGACAGCCCCAGCATTTT. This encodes CASSLGPEWGQPQHF.

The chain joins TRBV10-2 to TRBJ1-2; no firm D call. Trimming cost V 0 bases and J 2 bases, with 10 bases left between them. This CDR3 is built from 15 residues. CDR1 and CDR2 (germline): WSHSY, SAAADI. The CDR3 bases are TGCGCCAGCAGTGAGTCCCGGACGGGGAACTATGGCTACACCTTC. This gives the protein CASSESRTGNYGYTF.

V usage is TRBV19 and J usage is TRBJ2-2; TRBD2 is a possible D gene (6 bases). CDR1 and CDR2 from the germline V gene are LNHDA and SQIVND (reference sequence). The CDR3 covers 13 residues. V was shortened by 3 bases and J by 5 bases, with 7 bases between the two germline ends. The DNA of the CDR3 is TGTGCCAGTAGTATGGGGGGAACCGGGGAGCTGTTTTTT. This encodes CASSMGGTGELFF.

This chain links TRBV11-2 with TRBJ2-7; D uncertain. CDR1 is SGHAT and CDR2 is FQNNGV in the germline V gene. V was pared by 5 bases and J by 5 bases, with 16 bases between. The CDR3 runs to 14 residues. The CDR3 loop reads CASSTSGRLNEQYF. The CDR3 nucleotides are TGTGCCAGCAGCACCTCCGGACGCCTGAACGAGCAGTACTTC.

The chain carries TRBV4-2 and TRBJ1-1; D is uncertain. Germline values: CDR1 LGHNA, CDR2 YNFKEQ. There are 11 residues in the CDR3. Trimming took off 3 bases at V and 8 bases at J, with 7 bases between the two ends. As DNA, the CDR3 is TGTGCCAGCAGCCAGGGCGGGGAAGCTTTCTTT. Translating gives CASSQGGEAFF.

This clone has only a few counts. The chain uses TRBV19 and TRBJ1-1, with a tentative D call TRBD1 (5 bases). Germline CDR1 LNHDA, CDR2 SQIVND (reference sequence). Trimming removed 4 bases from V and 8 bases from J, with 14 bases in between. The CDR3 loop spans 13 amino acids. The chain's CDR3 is CASSTAGTSEAFF. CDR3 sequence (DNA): TGTGCCAGTAGTACGGCCGGGACTTCAGAAGCTTTCTTT.

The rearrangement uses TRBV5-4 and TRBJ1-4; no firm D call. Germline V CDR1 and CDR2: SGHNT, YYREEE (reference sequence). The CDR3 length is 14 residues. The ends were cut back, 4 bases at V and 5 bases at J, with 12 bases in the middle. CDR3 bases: TGTGCCAGCAGCCTAGAAAACGACAATGAAAAACTGTTTTTT. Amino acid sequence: CASSLENDNEKLFF.

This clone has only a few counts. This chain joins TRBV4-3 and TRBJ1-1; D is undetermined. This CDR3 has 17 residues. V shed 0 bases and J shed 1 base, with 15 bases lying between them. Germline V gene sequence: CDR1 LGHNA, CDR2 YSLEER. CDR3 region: CASSQDRRAGGNTEAFF. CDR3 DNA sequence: TGCGCCAGCAGCCAAGACCGACGGGCGGGTGGGAACACTGAAGCTTTCTTT.

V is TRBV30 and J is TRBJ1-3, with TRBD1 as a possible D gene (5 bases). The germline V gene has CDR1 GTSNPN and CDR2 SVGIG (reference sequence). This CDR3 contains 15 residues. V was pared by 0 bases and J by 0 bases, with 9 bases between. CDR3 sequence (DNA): TGTGCCTGGAGTGTAGGGGCCTTCTCTGGAAACACCATATATTTT. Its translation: CAWSVGAFSGNTIYF.

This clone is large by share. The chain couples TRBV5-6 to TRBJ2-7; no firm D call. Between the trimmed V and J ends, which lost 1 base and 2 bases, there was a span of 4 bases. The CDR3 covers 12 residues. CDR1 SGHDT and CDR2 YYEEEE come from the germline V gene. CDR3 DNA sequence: TGTGCCAGCAGCTTGTCTACCTACGAGCAGTACTTC. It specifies CASSLSTYEQYF.

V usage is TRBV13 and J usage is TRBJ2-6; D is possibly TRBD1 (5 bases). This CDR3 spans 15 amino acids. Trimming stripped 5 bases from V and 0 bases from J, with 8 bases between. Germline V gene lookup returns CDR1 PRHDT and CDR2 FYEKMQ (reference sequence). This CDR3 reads CASSVDSSGANVLTF. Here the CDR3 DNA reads TGTGCCAGCAGCGTCGACAGCTCTGGGGCCAACGTCCTGACTTTC.

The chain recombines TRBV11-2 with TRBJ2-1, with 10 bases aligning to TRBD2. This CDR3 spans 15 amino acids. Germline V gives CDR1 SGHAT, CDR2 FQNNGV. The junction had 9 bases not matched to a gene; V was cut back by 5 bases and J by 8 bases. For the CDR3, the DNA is TGTGCCAGCAGCCCACTAGCGGGGCGTGGGTATGAGCAGTTCTTC. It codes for CASSPLAGRGYEQFF.

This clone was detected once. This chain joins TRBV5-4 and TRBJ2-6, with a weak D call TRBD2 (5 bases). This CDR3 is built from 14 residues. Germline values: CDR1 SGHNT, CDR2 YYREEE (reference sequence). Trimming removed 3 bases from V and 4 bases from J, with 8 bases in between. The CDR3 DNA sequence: TGTGCCAGCAGCTCGCGGGCGGGGGCCAACGTCCTGACTTTC. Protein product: CASSSRAGANVLTF.

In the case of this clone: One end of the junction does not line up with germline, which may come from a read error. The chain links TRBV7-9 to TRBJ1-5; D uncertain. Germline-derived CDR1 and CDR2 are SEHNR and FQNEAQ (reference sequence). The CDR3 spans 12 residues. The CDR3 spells CASSDGGQLQHF. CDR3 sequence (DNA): TGTGCCAGCAGCGATGGAGGTCAGCTCCAGCATTTT.

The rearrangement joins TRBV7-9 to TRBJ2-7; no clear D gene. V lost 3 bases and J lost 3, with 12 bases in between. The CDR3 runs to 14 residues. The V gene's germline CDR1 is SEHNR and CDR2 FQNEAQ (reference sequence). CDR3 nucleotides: TGTGCCAGCAGCTTTACGGTTCTTGGCTACGAGCAGTACTTC. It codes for CASSFTVLGYEQYF.

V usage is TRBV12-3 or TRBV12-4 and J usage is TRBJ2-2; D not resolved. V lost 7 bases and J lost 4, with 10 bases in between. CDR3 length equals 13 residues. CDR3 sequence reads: CASTATVTGELFF. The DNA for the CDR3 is TGTGCCAGCACGGCGACGGTCACCGGGGAGCTGTTTTTT.

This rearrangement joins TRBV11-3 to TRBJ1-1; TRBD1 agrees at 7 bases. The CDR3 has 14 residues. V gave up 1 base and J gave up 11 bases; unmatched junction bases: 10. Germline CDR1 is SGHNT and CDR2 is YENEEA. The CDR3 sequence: CASSLAWQGDAAFF. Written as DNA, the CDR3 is TGTGCCAGCAGCTTAGCGTGGCAGGGGGACGCGGCTTTCTTT.

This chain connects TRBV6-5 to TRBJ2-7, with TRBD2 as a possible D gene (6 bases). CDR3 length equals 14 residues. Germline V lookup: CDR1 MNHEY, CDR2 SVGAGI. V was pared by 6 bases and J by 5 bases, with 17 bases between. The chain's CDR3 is CASRRLDHVDEQYF. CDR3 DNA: TGTGCCAGCAGGAGACTAGATCATGTGGACGAGCAGTACTTC.

CDR3 amino acids: CASSPGIYEQYF. CDR3 coding DNA: TGTGCCAGCAGCCCGGGAATTTACGAGCAGTACTTC. The chain carries TRBV11-3 and TRBJ2-7; a weak D match, TRBD2 (5 bases). The ends were cut back, 5 bases at V and 4 bases at J, with 9 bases in the middle. The V gene's germline CDR1 is SGHNT and CDR2 YENEEA. The CDR3 consists of 12 residues.

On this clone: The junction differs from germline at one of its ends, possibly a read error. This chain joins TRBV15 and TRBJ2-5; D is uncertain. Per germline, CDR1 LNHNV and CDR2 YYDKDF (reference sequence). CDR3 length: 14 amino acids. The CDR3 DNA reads TGTGCCACCAGTAGAGAAGCCGTTGCGGAGACCCAGTACTTC. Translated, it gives CATSREAVAETQYF.

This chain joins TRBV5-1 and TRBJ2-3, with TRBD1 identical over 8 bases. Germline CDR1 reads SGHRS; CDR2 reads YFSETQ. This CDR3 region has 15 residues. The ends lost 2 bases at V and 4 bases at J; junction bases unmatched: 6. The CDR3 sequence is CASSLEQGESDTQYF. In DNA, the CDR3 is TGCGCCAGCAGCTTAGAACAGGGGGAATCAGATACGCAGTATTTT.

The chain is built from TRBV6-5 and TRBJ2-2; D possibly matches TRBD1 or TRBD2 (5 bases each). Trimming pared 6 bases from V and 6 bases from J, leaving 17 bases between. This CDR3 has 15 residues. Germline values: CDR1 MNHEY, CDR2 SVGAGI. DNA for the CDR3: TGTGCCAGCAGCTTACTCGTTCAGGGACCCGGGGAGCTGTTTTTT. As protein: CASSLLVQGPGELFF.

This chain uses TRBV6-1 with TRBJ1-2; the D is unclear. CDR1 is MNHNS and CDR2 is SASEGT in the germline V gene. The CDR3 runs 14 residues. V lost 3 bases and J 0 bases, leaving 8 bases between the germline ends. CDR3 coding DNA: TGTGCCAGCAGTGAGATGGGCCCTAACTATGGCTACACCTTC. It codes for CASSEMGPNYGYTF.